The rows below give T cell receptor beta chains drawn from one sample of a study of shared clonotypes between healthy human individuals. Method: immunoSEQ multiplex PCR; TCRdb's copy keeps in-frame clones and lacks some. Here the sample spans 550,000 to 700,000 clones, more than 70% being singletons. Specimen: memory CD4+ T cells sorted from blood. These TCRs come from a woman under 40 in good health. CDR3s include the opening cysteine and the closing phenylalanine or tryptophan. D genes are given only for firm matches. For some rows the clone size is stated as once, few or many, or as a class when expanded; others skip it.

CDR3	DNA	J	size	D	V
CASSYGGNTEAFF	TGTGCCAGCAGTTACGGAGGTAACACTGAAGCTTTCTTT	TRBJ1-1	few	.	TRBV6-5
CASSPPTSGSHEQYF	TGTGCCAGCTCACCACCAACTAGCGGGTCCCACGAGCAGTACTTC	TRBJ2-7	.	TRBD2	TRBV18
CAWYPTPFNTEAFF	TGTGCCTGGTACCCTACGCCTTTTAACACTGAAGCTTTCTTT	TRBJ1-1	few	.	TRBV30
CASSDRTGTYYEQYF	TGCGCCAGCAGCGACCGGACAGGGACCTACTACGAGCAGTACTTC	TRBJ2-7	few	TRBD1	TRBV5-1
CASSPLGREGTTAYTF	TGTGCCAGCAGCCCCCTTGGGAGGGAGGGGACTACGGCCTACACCTTC	TRBJ1-2	.	.	TRBV11-2
CASSYVANTGNTEAFF	TGTGCCAGCAGTTACGTGGCAAACACAGGGAACACTGAAGCTTTCTTT	TRBJ1-1	few	.	TRBV6-6
CASSTSGTYNEQFF	TGTGCCAGCAGTACTAGCGGAACCTACAATGAGCAGTTCTTC	TRBJ2-1	.	TRBD2	TRBV28
CASSLSRVNTGELFF	TGTGCCAGCAGCTTATCTCGGGTTAACACCGGGGAGCTGTTTTTT	TRBJ2-2	.	.	TRBV7-9
CSVGTGGTGELFF	TGCAGCGTGGGGACAGGGGGGACCGGGGAGCTGTTTTTT	TRBJ2-2	.	TRBD1	TRBV29-1
CASSLAETQYF	TGCGCCAGCAGCTTGGCCGAGACCCAGTACTTC	TRBJ2-5	once	.	TRBV5-1
CASSLMTTDTQYF	TGTGCCAGCAGCTTAATGACGACAGATACGCAGTATTTT	TRBJ2-3	.	.	TRBV7-3
CASSLGYLFSNQPQHF	TGTGCCAGCAGCTTAGGGTATCTATTTAGCAATCAGCCCCAGCATTTT	TRBJ1-5	.	.	TRBV5-5
CASTRQDTEAFF	TGTGCCAGCACCCGACAGGACACTGAAGCTTTCTTT	TRBJ1-1	.	.	TRBV6-6
CASSLFLFSGNTIYF	TGTGCCAGCAGCTTATTCCTCTTCTCTGGAAACACCATATATTTT	TRBJ1-3	.	.	TRBV7-8
CASSPNRGDSPLHF	TGTGCCAGCAGCCCTAATCGGGGTGATTCACCCCTCCACTTT	TRBJ1-6	few	.	TRBV4-2
CASSPRSPGHLNSGNTIYF	TGTGCCAGCTCACCACGGTCGCCGGGACATCTAAATTCTGGAAACACCATATATTTT	TRBJ1-3	.	.	TRBV18
CASSPGQLVEKLFF	TGTGCCAGCAGCCCCGGACAGCTAGTTGAAAAACTGTTTTTT	TRBJ1-4	few	.	TRBV6-5
CASRSPPDSTEAFF	TGTGCCAGCAGGTCTCCTCCGGATAGCACTGAAGCTTTCTTT	TRBJ1-1	.	.	TRBV27
CATSKGQTTKAFF	TGTGCCACCAGCAAAGGACAGACCACTAAAGCTTTCTTT	TRBJ1-1	.	.	TRBV15
CASSLARPENTEAFF	TGTGCCAGCAGCTTAGCGCGTCCGGAGAACACTGAAGCTTTCTTT	TRBJ1-1	.	.	TRBV11-3
CASSLGSLAGVFQYF	TGTGCCAGCAGCTTAGGGAGTCTAGCGGGAGTTTTTCAGTACTTC	TRBJ2-4	.	TRBD2	TRBV7-8
CASSVQNTGELFF	TGTGCCAGTAGTGTCCAGAACACCGGGGAGCTGTTTTTT	TRBJ2-2	.	.	TRBV19
CASSPRDGGSSGANVLTF	TGTGCCAGCAGCCCTAGGGACGGGGGAAGCTCTGGGGCCAACGTCCTGACTTTC	TRBJ2-6	few	.	TRBV9
CASSYSRGQGYEQYF	TGTGCCAGCAGTTACTCGAGGGGACAGGGATATGAGCAGTACTTC	TRBJ2-7	once	TRBD1	TRBV6-5
CASRAYKNTGELFF	TGTGCCAGCAGGGCCTACAAGAACACCGGGGAGCTGTTTTTT	TRBJ2-2	.	.	TRBV2
CASSEDPERYYGYTF	TGTGCCAGCAGTGAAGATCCCGAGCGATACTATGGCTACACCTTC	TRBJ1-2	.	.	TRBV6-1
CAITLNLAGGPNEQFF	TGTGCCATCACCCTCAATTTAGCGGGAGGGCCAAATGAGCAGTTCTTC	TRBJ2-1	once	TRBD2	TRBV10-3
CASSLQRERRNEQFF	TGTGCCAGCAGCTTACAGCGGGAGAGGCGAAATGAGCAGTTCTTC	TRBJ2-1	.	TRBD2	TRBV11-2
CASSNDPSTGYGYTF	TGTGCCAGCAGCAACGACCCCTCAACCGGCTATGGCTACACCTTC	TRBJ1-2	.	.	TRBV6-6